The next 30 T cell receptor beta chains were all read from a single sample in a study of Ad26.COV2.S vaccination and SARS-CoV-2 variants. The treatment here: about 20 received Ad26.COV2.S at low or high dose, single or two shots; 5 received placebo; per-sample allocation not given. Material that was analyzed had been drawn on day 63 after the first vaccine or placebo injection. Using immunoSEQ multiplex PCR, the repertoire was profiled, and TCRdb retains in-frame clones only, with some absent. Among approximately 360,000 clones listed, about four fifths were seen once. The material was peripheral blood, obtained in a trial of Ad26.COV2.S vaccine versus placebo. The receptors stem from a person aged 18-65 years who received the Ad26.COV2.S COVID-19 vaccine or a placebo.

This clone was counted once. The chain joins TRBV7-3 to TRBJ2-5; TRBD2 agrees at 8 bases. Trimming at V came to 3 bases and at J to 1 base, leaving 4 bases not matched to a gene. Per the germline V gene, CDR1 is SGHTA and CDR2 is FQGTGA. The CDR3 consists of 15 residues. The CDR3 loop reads CASSLLAGFQETQYF. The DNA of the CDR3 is TGTGCCAGCAGCTTGTTAGCGGGGTTCCAAGAGACCCAGTACTTC.

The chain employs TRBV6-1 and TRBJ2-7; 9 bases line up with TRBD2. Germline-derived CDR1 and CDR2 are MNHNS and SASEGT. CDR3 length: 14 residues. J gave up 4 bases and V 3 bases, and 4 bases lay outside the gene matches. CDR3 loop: CASSDGLAGYEQYF. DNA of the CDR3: TGTGCCAGCAGTGACGGGCTAGCGGGATACGAGCAGTACTTC.

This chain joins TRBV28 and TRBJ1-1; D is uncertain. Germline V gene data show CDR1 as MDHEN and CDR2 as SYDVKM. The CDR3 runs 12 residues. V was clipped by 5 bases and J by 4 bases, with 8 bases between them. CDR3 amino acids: CASSTNPTEAFF. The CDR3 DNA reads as TGTGCCAGCAGTACCAATCCCACTGAAGCTTTCTTT.

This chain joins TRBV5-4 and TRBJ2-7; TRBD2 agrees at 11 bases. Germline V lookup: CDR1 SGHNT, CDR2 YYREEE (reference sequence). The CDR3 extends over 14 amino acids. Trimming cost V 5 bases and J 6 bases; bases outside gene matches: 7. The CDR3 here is CASRLAGGPPEQYF. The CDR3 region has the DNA TGTGCCAGCAGGTTAGCGGGAGGGCCGCCCGAGCAGTACTTC.

CDR3 DNA sequence: TGTGCCAGCAGCAAAGGCCCGGGAGGTTGGCAGTTCTTC. Residues: CASSKGPGGWQFF. The chain links TRBV21-1 to TRBJ2-1; the tabulated D call, TRBD2, remains unverified against the DNA. TRBV21-1 is described as a pseudogene. The CDR3 consists of 13 residues.

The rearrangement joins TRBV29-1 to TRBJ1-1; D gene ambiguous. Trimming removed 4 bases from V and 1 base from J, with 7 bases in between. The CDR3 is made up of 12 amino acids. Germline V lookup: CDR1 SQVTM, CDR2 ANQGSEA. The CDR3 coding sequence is TGCAGCGTTGCGGACGGGAACACTGAAGCTTTCTTT. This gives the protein CSVADGNTEAFF.

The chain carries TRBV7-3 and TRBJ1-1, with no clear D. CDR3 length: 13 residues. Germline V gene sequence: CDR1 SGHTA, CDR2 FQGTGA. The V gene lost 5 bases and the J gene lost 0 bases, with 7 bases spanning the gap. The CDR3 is CASSLRLNTEAFF. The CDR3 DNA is TGTGCCAGCAGCCTCCGACTGAACACTGAAGCTTTCTTT. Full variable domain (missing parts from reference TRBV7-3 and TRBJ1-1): GAGVSQTPSNKVTEKGKYVELRCDPISGHTALYWYRQSLGQGPEFLIYFQGTGAADDSGLPNDRFFAVRPEGSVSTLKIQRTERGDSAVYLCASSLRLNTEAFFGQGTRLTVV.

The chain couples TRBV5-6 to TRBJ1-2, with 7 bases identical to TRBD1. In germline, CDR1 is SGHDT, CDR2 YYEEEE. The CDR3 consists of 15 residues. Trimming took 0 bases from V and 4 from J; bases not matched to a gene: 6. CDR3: CASSLDPGQSYGYTF. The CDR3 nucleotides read TGTGCCAGCAGCTTGGACCCGGGACAGTCCTATGGCTACACCTTC. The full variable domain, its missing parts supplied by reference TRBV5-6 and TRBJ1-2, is DAGVTQSPTHLIKTRGQQVTLRCSPKSGHDTVSWYQQALGQGPQFIFQYYEEEERQRGNFPDRFSGHQFPNYSSELNVNALLLGDSALYLCASSLDPGQSYGYTFGSGTRLTVV.

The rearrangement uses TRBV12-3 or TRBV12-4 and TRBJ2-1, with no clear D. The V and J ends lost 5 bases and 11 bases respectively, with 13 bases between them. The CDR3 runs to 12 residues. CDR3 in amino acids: CASSPQATKQFF. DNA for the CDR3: TGTGCCAGCAGTCCCCAGGCAACAAAGCAGTTCTTC.

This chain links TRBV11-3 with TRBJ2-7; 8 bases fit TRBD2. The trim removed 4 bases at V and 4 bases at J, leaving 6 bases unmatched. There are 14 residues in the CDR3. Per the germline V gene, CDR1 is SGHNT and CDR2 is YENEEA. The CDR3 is CASSSERETYEQYF. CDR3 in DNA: TGTGCCAGCAGCTCTGAGCGGGAGACTTACGAGCAGTACTTC.

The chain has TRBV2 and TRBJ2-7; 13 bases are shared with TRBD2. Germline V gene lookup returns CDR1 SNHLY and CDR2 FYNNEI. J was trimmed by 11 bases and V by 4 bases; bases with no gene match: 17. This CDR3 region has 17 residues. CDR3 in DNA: TGTGCCAGCAGTGTAGGACTAGCGGGAGCGGGACGAGGCCAGGAGTACTTC. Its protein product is CASSVGLAGAGRGQEYF.

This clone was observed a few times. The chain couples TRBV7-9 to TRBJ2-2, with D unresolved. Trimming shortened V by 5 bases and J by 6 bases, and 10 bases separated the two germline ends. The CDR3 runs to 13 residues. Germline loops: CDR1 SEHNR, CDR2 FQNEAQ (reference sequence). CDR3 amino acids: CASSPYSPGELFF. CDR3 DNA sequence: TGTGCCAGCAGCCCCTACTCTCCCGGGGAGCTGTTTTTT.

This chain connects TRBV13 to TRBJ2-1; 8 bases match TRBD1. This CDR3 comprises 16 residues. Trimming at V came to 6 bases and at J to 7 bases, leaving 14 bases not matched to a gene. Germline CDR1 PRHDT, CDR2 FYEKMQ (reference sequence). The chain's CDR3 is CASRINQGARLNEQFF. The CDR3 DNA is TGTGCCAGCAGGATAAATCAGGGGGCGCGGCTTAATGAGCAGTTCTTC. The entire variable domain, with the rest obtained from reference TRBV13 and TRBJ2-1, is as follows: AAGVIQSPRHLIKEKRETATLKCYPIPRHDTVYWYQQGPGQDPQFLISFYEKMQSDKGSIPDRFSAQQFSDYHSELNMSSLELGDSALYFCASRINQGARLNEQFFGPGTRLTVL.

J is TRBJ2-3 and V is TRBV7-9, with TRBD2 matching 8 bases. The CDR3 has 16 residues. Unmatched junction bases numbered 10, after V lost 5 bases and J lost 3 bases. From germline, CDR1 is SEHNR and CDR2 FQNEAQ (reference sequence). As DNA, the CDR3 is TGTGCCAGCAGCGCCCTCGGCGGGAGGCGGACAGATACGCAGTATTTT. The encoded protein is CASSALGGRRTDTQYF.

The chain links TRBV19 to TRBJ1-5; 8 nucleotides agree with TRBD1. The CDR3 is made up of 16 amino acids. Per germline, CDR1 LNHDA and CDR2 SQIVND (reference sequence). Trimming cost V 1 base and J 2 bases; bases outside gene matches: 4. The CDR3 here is CASSIGQGFGNQPQHF. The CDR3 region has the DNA TGTGCCAGTAGTATAGGACAGGGGTTTGGCAATCAGCCCCAGCATTTT. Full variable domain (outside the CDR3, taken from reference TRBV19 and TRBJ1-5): DGGITQSPKYLFRKEGQNVTLSCEQNLNHDAMYWYRQDPGQGLRLIYYSQIVNDFQKGDIAEGYSVSREKKESFPLTVTSAQKNPTAFYLCASSIGQGFGNQPQHFGDGTRLSIL.

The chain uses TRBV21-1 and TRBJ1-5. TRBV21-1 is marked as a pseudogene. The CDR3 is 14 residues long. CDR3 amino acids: CASSKEKGNQPQHF. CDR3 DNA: TGTGCCAGCAGCAAGGAAAAGGGCAATCAGCCCCAGCATTTT.

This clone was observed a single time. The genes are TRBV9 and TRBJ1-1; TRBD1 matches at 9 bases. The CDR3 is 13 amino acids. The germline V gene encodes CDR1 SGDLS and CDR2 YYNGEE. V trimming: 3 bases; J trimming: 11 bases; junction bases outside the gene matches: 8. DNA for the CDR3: TGTGCCAGCAGCGCGACAGGGGGATCAGGGGCTTTCTTT. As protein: CASSATGGSGAFF.

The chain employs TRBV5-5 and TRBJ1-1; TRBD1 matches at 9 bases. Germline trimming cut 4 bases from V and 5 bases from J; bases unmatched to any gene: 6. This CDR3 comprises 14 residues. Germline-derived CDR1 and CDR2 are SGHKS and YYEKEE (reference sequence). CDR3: CASSPGQGRTEAFF. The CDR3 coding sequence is TGTGCCAGCAGCCCCGGACAGGGGAGGACTGAAGCTTTCTTT. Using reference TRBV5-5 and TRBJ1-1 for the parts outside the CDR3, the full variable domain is DAGVTQSPTHLIKTRGQQVTLRCSPISGHKSVSWYQQVLGQGPQFIFQYYEKEERGRGNFPDRFSARQFPNYSSELNVNALLLGDSALYLCASSPGQGRTEAFFGQGTRLTVV.

In nucleotides, the CDR3 is TGCGCCACTACTAGCGGAGCTAGCACAGATACGCAGTATTTT. Translating gives CATTSGASTDTQYF. The chain recombines TRBV5-1 with TRBJ2-3; 8 bases are a match to TRBD2. CDR3 length: 14 residues. CDR1 is SGHRS and CDR2 is YFSETQ in the germline V gene. The J segment lost 0 bases and the V segment lost 9 bases, leaving 6 bases of the junction unmatched.

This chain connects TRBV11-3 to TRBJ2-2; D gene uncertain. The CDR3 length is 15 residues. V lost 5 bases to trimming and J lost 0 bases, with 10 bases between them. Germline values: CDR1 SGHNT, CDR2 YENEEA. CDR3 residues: CASSPGRTNTGELFF. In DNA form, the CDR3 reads TGTGCCAGCAGCCCGGGCCGCACGAACACCGGGGAGCTGTTTTTT.

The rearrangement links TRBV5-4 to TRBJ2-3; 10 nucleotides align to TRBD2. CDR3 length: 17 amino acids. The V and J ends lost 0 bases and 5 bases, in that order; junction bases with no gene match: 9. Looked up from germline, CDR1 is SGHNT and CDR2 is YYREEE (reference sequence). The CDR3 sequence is CASSLGTAGGVGDTQYF. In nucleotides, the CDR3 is TGTGCCAGCAGCTTGGGAACAGCGGGAGGGGTGGGAGATACGCAGTATTTT.

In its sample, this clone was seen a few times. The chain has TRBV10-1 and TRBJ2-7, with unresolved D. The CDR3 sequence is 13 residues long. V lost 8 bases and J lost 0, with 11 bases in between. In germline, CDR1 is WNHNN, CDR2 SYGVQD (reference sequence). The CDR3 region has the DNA TGCGCCAGCGCACAGATGACCTCCTACGAGCAGTACTTC. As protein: CASAQMTSYEQYF.

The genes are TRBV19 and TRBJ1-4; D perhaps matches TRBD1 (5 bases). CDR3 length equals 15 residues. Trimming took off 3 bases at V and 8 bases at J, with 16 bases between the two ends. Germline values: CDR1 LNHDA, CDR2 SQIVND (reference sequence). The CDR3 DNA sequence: TGTGCCAGTAGTATTCGGTGGCAGGGTGGGGAAAAACTGTTTTTT. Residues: CASSIRWQGGEKLFF.

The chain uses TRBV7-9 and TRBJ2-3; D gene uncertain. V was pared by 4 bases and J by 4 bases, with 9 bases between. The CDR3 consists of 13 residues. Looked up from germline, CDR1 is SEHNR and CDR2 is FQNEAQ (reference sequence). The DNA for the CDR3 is TGTGCCAGCAGCTCGTTGGCCCCAGATACGCAGTATTTT. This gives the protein CASSSLAPDTQYF.

The CDR3 spells CAWSSGTGNQPQHF. In DNA form, the CDR3 reads TGTGCCTGGAGTTCTGGGACGGGCAATCAGCCCCAGCATTTT. V and J are TRBV30 and TRBJ1-5; maybe TRBD1 (5 bases). Between the trimmed V and J ends, which lost 2 bases and 2 bases, there was a span of 10 bases. Germline CDR1 reads GTSNPN; CDR2 reads SVGIG (reference sequence). The length of the CDR3 is 14 residues.

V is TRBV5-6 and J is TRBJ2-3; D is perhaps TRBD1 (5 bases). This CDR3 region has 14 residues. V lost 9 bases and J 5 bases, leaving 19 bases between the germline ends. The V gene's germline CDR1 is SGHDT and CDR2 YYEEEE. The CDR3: CATREWGAEDTQYF. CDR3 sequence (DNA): TGTGCCACCCGTGAATGGGGCGCAGAAGATACGCAGTATTTT.

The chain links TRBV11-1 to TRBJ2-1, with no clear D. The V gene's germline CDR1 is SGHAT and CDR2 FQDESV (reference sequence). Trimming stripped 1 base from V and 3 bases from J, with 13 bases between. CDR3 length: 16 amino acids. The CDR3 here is CASSLVSPSHYNEQFF. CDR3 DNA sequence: TGTGCCAGCAGCTTAGTTTCTCCCAGCCACTACAATGAGCAGTTCTTC.

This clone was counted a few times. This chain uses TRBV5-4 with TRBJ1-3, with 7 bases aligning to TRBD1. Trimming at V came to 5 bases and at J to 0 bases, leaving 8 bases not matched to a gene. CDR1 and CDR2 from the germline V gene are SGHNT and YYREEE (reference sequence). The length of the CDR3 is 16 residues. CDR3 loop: CASSSRTGASGNTIYF. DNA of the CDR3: TGTGCCAGCAGTTCACGTACAGGGGCCTCTGGAAACACCATATATTTT.

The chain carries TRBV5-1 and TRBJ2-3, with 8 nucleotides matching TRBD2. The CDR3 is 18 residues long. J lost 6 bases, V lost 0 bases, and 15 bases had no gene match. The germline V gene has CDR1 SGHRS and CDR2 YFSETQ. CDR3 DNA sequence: TGCGCCAGCAGCTTGGCCGAACTAGCGGTAGGACGGAAGGATACGCAGTATTTT. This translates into CASSLAELAVGRKDTQYF.

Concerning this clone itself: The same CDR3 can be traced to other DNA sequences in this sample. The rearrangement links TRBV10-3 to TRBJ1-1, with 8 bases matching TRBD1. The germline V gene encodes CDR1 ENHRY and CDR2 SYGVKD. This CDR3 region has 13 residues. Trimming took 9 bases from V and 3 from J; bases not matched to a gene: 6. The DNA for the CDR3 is TGTGCCATAAGCAGGGGGCAAGACACTGAAGCTTTCTTT. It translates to CAISRGQDTEAFF.